Listed below are T cell receptor beta chains from one sample, sequenced in a study of cytomegalovirus exposure and HLA in healthy donors. Clones were sequenced by immunoSEQ multiplex PCR, and TCRdb holds only the in-frame ones, with some missing. In all, the sample yields about 91,000 clones. The sample taken for sequencing was PBMCs. These receptor sequences come from a woman aged 25 to 39 in good health and CMV-seronegative. Both conserved end residues are part of each CDR3. A D gene is named only where the DNA matches it firmly.

CDR3 length,J gene,V gene,D gene,CDR3 DNA,CDR3 protein
15,TRBJ2-3,TRBV6-5,.,TGTGCCAGCAGCTCGACGGTTGCGGGCACAGATACGCAGTATTTT,CASSSTVAGTDTQYF
12,TRBJ2-1,TRBV11-2,.,TGTGCCAGCAGGGGGGCGTACAATGAGCAGTTCTTC,CASRGAYNEQFF
12,TRBJ1-4,TRBV29-1,.,TGCAGCGTTGTGAGCGGTAATGAAAAACTGTTTTTT,CSVVSGNEKLFF
13,TRBJ2-3,TRBV6-5,.,TGTGCCAGCAAGCGTACTCCGAGGGATACGCAGTATTTT,CASKRTPRDTQYF
18,TRBJ2-2,TRBV10-3,TRBD1,TGTGCCATTTCCGGGACAGGGGAGCAAGCGCCCGTCACCGGGGAGCTGTTTTTT,CAISGTGEQAPVTGELFF
17,TRBJ2-7,TRBV28,TRBD2,TGTGCCAGCAGTTTCACCCCAACTAGCGGCCCCTCCTACGAGCAGTACTTC,CASSFTPTSGPSYEQYF
12,TRBJ2-1,TRBV29-1,.,TGCGGCTCACACGGGGTGTACAATGAGCAGTTCTTC,CGSHGVYNEQFF
15,TRBJ2-2,TRBV11-2,.,TGTGCCAGCAGCTTAGATACACGCACCACCGGGGAGCTGTTTTTT,CASSLDTRTTGELFF
15,TRBJ2-7,TRBV10-3,.,TGTGCCATCAGTGCGGGGGACTCCCGATCCTACGAGCAGTACTTC,CAISAGDSRSYEQYF
14,TRBJ2-1,TRBV6-1,TRBD2,TGTGCCAGCAGTGACGGACTAGCGGGACCGGGGGAGTTCTTC,CASSDGLAGPGEFF
16,TRBJ2-1,TRBV6-6,TRBD2,TGTGCCAGCAGTCTTGGACTAGCGGGAGGAATTTATGAGCAGTTCTTC,CASSLGLAGGIYEQFF
14,TRBJ1-2,TRBV19,TRBD1,TGTGCCAGTAGCCGCAGGGACAGGAGCTATGGCTACACCTTC,CASSRRDRSYGYTF
14,TRBJ2-7,TRBV11-2,.,TGTGCCAGCAGCTTGACTTACCCGCCCCACGAGCAGTACTTC,CASSLTYPPHEQYF
11,TRBJ1-2,TRBV6-4,.,TGTGCCAGCAGTTCAGGGTATGGCTACACCTTC,CASSSGYGYTF
14,TRBJ2-1,TRBV7-6,.,TGTGCCAGCAGCTTATTGCGGCTATCCGATGAGCAGTTCTTC,CASSLLRLSDEQFF
12,TRBJ2-7,TRBV5-6,.,TGTGCCAGCACCCTTACAGGAACCGAGCAGTACTTC,CASTLTGTEQYF
13,TRBJ1-1,TRBV28,.,TGTGCCAGCAGCCGCTCCGGGAACACTGAAGCTTTCTTT,CASSRSGNTEAFF
17,TRBJ2-1,TRBV28,TRBD2,TGTGCCAGCAGACACCACTTAGCGGGGGGCTCCTACAATGAGCAGTTCTTC,CASRHHLAGGSYNEQFF
12,TRBJ1-1,TRBV29-1,.,TGCAGCGTTGAGGGGGCTATCACTGAAGCTTTCTTT,CSVEGAITEAFF
15,TRBJ2-3,TRBV7-3,.,TGTGCCAGCAGCCTTCTAGCGACTAGCACAGATACGCAGTATTTT,CASSLLATSTDTQYF
14,TRBJ2-5,TRBV5-8,TRBD1,TGTGCCAGCAGCTTGCACGGGACAGAAGAGACCCAGTACTTC,CASSLHGTEETQYF
16,TRBJ2-1,TRBV5-4,TRBD2,TGTGCCAGCAGCTTGGGTCCTAGCGGGACCCAGAATGAGCAGTTCTTC,CASSLGPSGTQNEQFF
16,TRBJ2-7,TRBV5-1,TRBD2,TGCGCCAGCAGCTCCGGGACTAGCGGGGACACCTACGAGCAGTACTTC,CASSSGTSGDTYEQYF
16,TRBJ2-6,TRBV4-1,.,TGCGCCAGCAGCCAATTTCCTTACACTGGGGCCAACGTCCTGACTTTC,CASSQFPYTGANVLTF
15,TRBJ2-1,TRBV5-1,.,TGCGCCAGCAGCCTGGACTTCCCCCAATACAATGAGCAGTTCTTC,CASSLDFPQYNEQFF
15,TRBJ2-1,TRBV10-1,TRBD2,TGCGCCAGCAGTGAGTCCGGGGGGTCCTACAATGAGCAGTTCTTC,CASSESGGSYNEQFF
11,TRBJ2-7,TRBV5-1,.,TGCGCCAGCAGCTTGGCCCGCGAGCAGTACTTC,CASSLAREQYF
15,TRBJ2-5,TRBV7-3,TRBD1,TGTGCCAGCAGCCGTTTAGGGGACAGGGACGAGACCCAGTACTTC,CASSRLGDRDETQYF
16,TRBJ2-5,TRBV5-6,TRBD2,TGTGCCAGCAGCTTGGGCCGAGCGGGAGTCCAAGAGACCCAGTACTTC,CASSLGRAGVQETQYF
18,TRBJ2-6,TRBV7-3,TRBD2,TGTGCCAGCAGCTGGGGGACTAACCCCTACTCTGGGGCCAACGTCCTGACTTTC,CASSWGTNPYSGANVLTF
15,TRBJ1-2,TRBV6-1,.,TGTGCCAGCAGTGAAGCAGTAACCTCGGACTATGGCTACACCTTC,CASSEAVTSDYGYTF
15,TRBJ1-2,TRBV19,TRBD1,TGTGCCAGTAGTCCCCCAGGGGGCGCCGACTATGGCTACACCTTC,CASSPPGGADYGYTF
13,TRBJ1-2,TRBV5-1,TRBD1,TGCGCCAGCAGCTTGGGACAGGGGGCAAGCTACACCTTC,CASSLGQGASYTF
14,TRBJ1-2,TRBV9,.,TGTGCCAGCAGCGTAGGCAGTGCTAACTATGGCTACACCTTC,CASSVGSANYGYTF
15,TRBJ1-1,TRBV28,.,TGTGCCAGCAGTATGAGCAGGGGAGGGAGGTCTGAAGCTTTCTTT,CASSMSRGGRSEAFF
15,TRBJ1-3,TRBV6-4,.,TGTGCCAGCAGCAGAAACCCCAGGGTCGGAAACACCATATATTTT,CASSRNPRVGNTIYF
15,TRBJ1-4,TRBV6-5,.,TGTGCCAGCAGTGCCGGGAACATAGCGCAAGAAAAACTGTTTTTT,CASSAGNIAQEKLFF
17,TRBJ1-1,TRBV14,.,TGTGCCAGCAGCCTCATCGGAGGATATATGGTGAACACTGAAGCTTTCTTT,CASSLIGGYMVNTEAFF
16,TRBJ2-7,TRBV28,TRBD2,TGTGCCAGCAGTTTAGGTAGCGGGACGGTCTCCTACGAGCAGTACTTC,CASSLGSGTVSYEQYF
13,TRBJ1-1,TRBV10-3,.,TGTGCCATCATAGCGGGGCTGAACACTGAAGCTTTCTTT,CAIIAGLNTEAFF